This TCR beta chain was sequenced for a study of T cells in Graves' hyperthyroidism and ophthalmopathy. General observations from the study: Blood also showed most of the thyroid clonotypes that were expanded above 0.001.

Per the germline V gene, CDR1 is SGHTA and CDR2 is FQGNSA. The CDR3 runs 17 residues. The V segment lost 6 bases and the J segment 5 bases; nucleotides outside the gene matches: 12. What was amplified from RNA transcripts were TCR beta CDR3 regions. A first-round RT-PCR of the TCR CDR3 used the HTBI primer set. TCRdb reprocessed the multiplex PCR reads with MiXCR, giving one entry per CDR3 protein. Among hundreds of thousands of distinct CDR3 sequences listed, approximately 17% were seen once. PBMCs were obtained from over 8.5 ml fresh peripheral blood. This clonotype was picked up a small number of times. The target antigen is unknown.

The origin of this receptor is a woman under 30 with Graves' ophthalmopathy. The sequenced sample consisted of blood. This chain connects TRBV7-2 to TRBJ2-2; 10 nucleotides agree with TRBD2. CDR3: CASRRPRLAGGTGELFF. The CDR3 region has the DNA TGTGCCAGCAGGCGCCCCCGACTAGCGGGTGGTACCGGGGAGCTGTTTTTT.